This TCR beta chain stems from a study of blood T cell repertoires in COVID-19. As for the study in general: Samples taken during acute and convalescent COVID-19 were collected in the United States, Italy and Spain.

Germline CDR1 MNHEY, CDR2 SVGEGT. The CDR3 extends over 16 amino acids. The ends were cut back, 0 bases at V and 0 bases at J, with 12 bases in the middle. Per the original data handling: Counts of nucleated cells, estimated from reference gene primer amplification, were obtained. Clones were sequenced by immunoSEQ multiplex PCR, and TCRdb holds only the in-frame ones, with some missing. V, J and clone size are taken as reported in that table, and D and trimming were inferred from the DNA itself. The sample contains some 80,000 clones, 90% of which appear only once. Input material: peripheral blood. The TCR originated in an elderly woman with active or convalescent COVID-19. The chain carries TRBV6-2 or TRBV6-3 and TRBJ2-7; D perhaps matches TRBD1 (6 bases). DNA of the CDR3: TGTGCCAGCAGTTACTCCCCCAGGGGCGACTCCTACGAGCAGTACTTC. Translated: CASSYSPRGDSYEQYF.